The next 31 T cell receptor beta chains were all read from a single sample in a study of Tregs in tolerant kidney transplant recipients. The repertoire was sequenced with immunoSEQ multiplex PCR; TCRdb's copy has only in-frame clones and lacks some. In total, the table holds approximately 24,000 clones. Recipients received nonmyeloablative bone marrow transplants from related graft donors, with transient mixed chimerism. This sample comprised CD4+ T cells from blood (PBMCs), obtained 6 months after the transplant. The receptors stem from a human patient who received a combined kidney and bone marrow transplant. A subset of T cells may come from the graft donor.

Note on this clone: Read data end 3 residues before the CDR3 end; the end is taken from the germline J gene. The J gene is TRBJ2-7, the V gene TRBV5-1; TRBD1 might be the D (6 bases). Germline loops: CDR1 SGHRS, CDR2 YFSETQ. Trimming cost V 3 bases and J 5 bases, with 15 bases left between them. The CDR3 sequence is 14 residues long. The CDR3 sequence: CASSSGQEVHEQYF. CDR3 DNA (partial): TGCGCCAGCAGCTCGGGACAAGAGGTCCACGAG. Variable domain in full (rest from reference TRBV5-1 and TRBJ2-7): KAGVTQTPRYLIKTRGQQVTLSCSPISGHRSVSWYQQTPGQGLQFLFEYFSETQRNKGNFPGRFSGRQFSNSRSEMNVSTLELGDSALYLCASSSGQEVHEQYFGPGTRLTVT.

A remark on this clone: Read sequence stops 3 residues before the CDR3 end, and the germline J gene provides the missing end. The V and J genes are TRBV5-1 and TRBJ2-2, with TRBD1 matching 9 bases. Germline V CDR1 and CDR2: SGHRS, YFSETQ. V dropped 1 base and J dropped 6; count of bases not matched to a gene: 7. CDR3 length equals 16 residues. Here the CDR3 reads CASSLKNRGLPGELFF. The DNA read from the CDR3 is TGCGCCAGCAGCTTGAAAAACAGGGGGCTTCCCGGGGAG.

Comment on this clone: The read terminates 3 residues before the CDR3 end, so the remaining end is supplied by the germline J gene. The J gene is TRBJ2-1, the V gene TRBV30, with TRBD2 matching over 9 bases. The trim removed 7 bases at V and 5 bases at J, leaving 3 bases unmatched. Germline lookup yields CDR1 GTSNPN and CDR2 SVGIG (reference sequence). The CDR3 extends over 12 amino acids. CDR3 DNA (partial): TGTGCCTTGACTAGCGGAGACAATGAG. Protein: CALTSGDNE. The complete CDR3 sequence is CALTSGDNEQFF.

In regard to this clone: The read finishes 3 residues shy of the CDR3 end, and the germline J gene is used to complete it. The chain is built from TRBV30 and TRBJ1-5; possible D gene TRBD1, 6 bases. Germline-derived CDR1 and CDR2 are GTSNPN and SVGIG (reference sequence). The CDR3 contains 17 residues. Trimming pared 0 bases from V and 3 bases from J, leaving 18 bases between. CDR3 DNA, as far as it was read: TGTGCCTGGAGTGTTCCCTTTCGACAGGTCCCCAATCAGCCC. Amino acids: CAWSVPFRQVPNQP. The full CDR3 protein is CAWSVPFRQVPNQPQHF.

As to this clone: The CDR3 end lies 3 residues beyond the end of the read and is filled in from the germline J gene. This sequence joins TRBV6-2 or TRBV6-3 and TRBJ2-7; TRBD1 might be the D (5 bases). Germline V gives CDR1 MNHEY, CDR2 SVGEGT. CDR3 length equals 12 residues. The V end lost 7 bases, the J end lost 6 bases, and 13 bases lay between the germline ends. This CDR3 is CASTNSGFEQYF. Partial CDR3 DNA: TGTGCCAGCACCAACTCAGGGTTCGAG.

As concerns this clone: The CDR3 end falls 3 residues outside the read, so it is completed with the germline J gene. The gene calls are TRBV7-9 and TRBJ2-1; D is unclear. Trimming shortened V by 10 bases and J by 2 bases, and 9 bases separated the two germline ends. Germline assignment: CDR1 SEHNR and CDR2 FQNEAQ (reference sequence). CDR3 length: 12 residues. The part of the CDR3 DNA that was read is TGTGCCATCGGTTCTACCTACAATGAG. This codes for CAIGSTYNE. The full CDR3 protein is CAIGSTYNEQFF.

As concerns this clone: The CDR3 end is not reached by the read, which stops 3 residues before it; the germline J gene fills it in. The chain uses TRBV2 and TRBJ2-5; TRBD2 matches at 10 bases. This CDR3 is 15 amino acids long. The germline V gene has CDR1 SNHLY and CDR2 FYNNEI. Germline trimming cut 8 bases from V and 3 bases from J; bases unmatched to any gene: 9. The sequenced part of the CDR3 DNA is TGTGCCAGCGGGGGGCCGGGACTAGCGAAAGAGACC. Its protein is CASGGPGLAKET. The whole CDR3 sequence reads CASGGPGLAKETQYF.

The CDR3 region is CASSLEGQNNEKLFF. CDR3 DNA (partial): TGTGCCAGCAGCTTGGAAGGACAGAATAATGAAAAA. The chain links TRBV7-9 to TRBJ1-4; weak D call: TRBD1 (6 bases). The CDR3 end is not reached by the read, which stops 3 residues before it; the germline J gene fills it in. The germline V and J ends were trimmed by 3 bases and 4 bases, with 12 bases remaining between them. The CDR3 is 15 amino acids. Looked up from germline, CDR1 is SEHNR and CDR2 is FQNEAQ (reference sequence).

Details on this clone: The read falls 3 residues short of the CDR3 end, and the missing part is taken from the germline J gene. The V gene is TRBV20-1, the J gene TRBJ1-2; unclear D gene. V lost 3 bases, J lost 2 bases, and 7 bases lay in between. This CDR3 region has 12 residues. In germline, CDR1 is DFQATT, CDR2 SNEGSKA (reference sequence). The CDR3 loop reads CSARAENYGYTF. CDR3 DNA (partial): TGCAGTGCTAGGGCCGAAAACTATGGC.

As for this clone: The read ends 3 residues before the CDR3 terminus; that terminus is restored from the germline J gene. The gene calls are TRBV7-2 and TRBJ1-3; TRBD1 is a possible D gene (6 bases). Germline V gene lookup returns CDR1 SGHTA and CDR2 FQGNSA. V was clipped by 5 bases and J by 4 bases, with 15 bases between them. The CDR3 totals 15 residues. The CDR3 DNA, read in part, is TGTGCCAGCAGCCCGCAAACAGGGTCGGGAAACACC. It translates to CASSPQTGSGNT. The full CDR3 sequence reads CASSPQTGSGNTIYF.

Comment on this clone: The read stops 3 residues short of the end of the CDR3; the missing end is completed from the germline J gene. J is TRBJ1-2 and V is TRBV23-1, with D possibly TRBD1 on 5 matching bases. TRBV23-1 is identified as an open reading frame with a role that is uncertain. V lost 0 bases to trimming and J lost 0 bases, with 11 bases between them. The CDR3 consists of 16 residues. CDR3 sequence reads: CASSQSRRAPNYGYTF. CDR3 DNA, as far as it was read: TGCGCCAGCAGTCAATCCCGCAGGGCCCCTAACTATGGC.

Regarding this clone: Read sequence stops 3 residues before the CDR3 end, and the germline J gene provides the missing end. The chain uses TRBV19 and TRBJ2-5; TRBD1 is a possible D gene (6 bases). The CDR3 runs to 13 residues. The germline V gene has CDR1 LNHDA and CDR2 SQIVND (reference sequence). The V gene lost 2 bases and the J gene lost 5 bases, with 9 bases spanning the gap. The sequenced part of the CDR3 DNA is TGTGCCAGTAGTATAAACAGGGTTGAGACC. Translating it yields CASSINRVET. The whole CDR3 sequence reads CASSINRVETQYF.

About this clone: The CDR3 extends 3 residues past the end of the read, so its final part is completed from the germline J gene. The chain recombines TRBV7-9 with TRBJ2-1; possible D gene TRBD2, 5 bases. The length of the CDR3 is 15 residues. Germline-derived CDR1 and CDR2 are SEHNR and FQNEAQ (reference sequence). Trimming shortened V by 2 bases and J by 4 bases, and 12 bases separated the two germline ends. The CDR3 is CASSLRLADYNEQFF. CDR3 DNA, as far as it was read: TGTGCCAGCAGCTTAAGGCTAGCCGATTACAATGAG.

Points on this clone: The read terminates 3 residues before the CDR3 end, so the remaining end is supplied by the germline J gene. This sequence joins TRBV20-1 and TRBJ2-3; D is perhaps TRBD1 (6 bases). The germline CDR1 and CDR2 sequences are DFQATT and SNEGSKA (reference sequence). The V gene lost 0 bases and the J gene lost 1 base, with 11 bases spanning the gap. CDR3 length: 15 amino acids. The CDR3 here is CSARDLQGGTDTQYF. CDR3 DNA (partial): TGCAGTGCTAGAGATTTACAGGGTGGCACAGATACG.

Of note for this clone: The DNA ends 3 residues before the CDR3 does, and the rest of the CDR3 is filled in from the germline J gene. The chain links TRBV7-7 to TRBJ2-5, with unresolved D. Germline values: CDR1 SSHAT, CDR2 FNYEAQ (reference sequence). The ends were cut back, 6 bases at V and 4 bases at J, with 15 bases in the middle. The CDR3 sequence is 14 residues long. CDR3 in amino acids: CASSLIRVGETQYF. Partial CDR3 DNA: TGTGCCAGCAGTTTAATCCGGGTAGGAGAGACC.

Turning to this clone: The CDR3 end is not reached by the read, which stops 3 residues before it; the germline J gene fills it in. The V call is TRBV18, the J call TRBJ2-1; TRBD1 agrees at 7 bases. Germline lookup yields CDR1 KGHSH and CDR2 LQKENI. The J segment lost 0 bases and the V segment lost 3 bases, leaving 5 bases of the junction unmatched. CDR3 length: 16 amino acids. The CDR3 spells CASSPPTGLSYNEQFF. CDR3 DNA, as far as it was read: TGTGCCAGCTCACCCCCGACAGGGCTCTCCTACAATGAG.

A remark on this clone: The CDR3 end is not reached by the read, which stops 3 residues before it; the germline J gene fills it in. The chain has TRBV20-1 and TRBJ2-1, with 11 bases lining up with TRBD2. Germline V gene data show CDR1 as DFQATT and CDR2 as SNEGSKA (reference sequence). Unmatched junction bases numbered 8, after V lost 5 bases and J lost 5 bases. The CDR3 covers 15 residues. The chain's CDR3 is CSASSGTSGDNEQFF. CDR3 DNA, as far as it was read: TGCAGTGCTTCCTCCGGGACTAGCGGCGACAATGAG.

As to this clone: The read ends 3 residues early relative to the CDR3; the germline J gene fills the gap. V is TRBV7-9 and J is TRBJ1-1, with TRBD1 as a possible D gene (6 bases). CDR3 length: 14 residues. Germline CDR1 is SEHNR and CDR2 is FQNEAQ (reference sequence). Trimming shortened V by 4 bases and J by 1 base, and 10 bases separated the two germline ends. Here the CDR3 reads CASSYGTTNTEAFF. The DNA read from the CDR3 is TGTGCCAGCAGCTACGGGACAACGAACACTGAA.

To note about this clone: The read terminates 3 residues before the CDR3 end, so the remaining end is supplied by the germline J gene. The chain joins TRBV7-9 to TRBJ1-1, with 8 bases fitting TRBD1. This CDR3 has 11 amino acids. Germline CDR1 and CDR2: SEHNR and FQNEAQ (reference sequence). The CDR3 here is CASSLGQAAFF. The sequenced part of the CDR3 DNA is TGTGCCAGCAGTTTGGGACAGGCG.

Partial CDR3 DNA: TGTGCCAGCAGCTTAGGGATCAGGGGGCGGACC. The encoded protein is CASSLGIRGRT. The entire CDR3 reads CASSLGIRGRTQYF. The chain links TRBV7-2 to TRBJ2-5; TRBD1 matches 8 bases. The read comes to an end 3 residues before the CDR3 does, leaving the germline J gene to fill in the end. Germline V CDR1 and CDR2: SGHTA, FQGNSA. The V segment lost 1 base and the J segment 7 bases; nucleotides outside the gene matches: 5. This CDR3 is 14 amino acids long.

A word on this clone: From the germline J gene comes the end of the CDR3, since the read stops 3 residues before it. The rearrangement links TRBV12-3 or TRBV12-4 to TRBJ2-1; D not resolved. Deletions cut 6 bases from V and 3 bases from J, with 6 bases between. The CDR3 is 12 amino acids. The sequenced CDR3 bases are TGTGCCAGCAGCTCAGTCTACAATGAG. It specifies CASSSVYNE. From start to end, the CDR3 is CASSSVYNEQFF.

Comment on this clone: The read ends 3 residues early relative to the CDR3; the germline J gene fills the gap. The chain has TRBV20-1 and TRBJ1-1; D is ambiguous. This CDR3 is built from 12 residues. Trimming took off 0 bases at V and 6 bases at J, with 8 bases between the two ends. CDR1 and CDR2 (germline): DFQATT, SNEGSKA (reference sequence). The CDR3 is CSARDNTAEAFF. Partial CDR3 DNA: TGCAGTGCTAGAGATAATACAGCTGAA.

CDR3 bases read: TGTGCCAGCAGCTTAGTGCCCCGGGGTTACGAG. Amino acid sequence: CASSLVPRGYE. The CDR3 reads in full as CASSLVPRGYEQYF. The rearrangement uses TRBV7-2 and TRBJ2-7; D may be TRBD2 (5 bases). The read terminates 3 residues before the CDR3 end, so the remaining end is supplied by the germline J gene. V was pared by 1 base and J by 4 bases, with 11 bases between. The germline V gene encodes CDR1 SGHTA and CDR2 FQGNSA. The CDR3 extends over 14 amino acids. Based on the CDR3 plus reference TRBV7-2 and TRBJ2-7, the full variable domain is GAGVSQSPSNKVTEKGKDVELRCDPISGHTALYWYRQSLGQGLEFLIYFQGNSAPDKSGLPSDRFSAERTGGSVSTLTIQRTQQEDSAVYLCASSLVPRGYEQYFGPGTRLTVT.

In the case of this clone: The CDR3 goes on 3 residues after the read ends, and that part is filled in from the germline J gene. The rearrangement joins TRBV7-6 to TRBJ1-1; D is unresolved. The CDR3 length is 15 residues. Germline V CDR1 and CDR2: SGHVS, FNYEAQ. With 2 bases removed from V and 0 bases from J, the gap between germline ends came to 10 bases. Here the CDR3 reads CASSLYQILNTEAFF. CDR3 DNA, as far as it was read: TGTGCCAGCAGCTTATATCAGATTCTGAACACTGAA.

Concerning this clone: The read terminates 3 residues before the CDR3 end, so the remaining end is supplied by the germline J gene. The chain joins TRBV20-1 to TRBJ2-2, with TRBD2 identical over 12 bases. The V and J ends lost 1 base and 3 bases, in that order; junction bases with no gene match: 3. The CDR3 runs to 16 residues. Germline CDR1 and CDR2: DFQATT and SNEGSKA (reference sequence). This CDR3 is CSARASGRAYTGELFF. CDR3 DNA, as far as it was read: TGCAGTGCTAGAGCTAGCGGGAGGGCGTACACCGGGGAG.

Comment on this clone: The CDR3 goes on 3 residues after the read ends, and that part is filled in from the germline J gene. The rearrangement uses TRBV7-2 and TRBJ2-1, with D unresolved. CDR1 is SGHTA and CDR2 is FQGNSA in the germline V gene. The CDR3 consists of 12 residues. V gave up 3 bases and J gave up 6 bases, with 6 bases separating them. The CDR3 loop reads CASSFGTNEQFF. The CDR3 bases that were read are TGTGCCAGCAGCTTCGGTACCAATGAG. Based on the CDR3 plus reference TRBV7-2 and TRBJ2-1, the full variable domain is GAGVSQSPSNKVTEKGKDVELRCDPISGHTALYWYRQSLGQGLEFLIYFQGNSAPDKSGLPSDRFSAERTGGSVSTLTIQRTQQEDSAVYLCASSFGTNEQFFGPGTRLTVL.

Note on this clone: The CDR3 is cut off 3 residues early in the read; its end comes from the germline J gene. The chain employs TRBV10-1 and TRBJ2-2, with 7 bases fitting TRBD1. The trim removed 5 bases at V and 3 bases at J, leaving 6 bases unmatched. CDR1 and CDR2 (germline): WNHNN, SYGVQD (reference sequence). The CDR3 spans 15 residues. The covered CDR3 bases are TGCGCCAGCAGTAGGACAGGTCCGGACACCGGGGAG. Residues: CASSRTGPDTGE. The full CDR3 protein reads CASSRTGPDTGELFF.

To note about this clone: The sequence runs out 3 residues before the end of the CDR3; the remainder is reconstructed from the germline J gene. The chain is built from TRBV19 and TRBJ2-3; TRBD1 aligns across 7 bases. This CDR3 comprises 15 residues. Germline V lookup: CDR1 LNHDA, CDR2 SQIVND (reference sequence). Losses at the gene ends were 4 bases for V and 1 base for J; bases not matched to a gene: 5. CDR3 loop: CASSTRTGGTDTQYF. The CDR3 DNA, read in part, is TGTGCCAGTAGTACCAGAACAGGGGGCACAGATACG.

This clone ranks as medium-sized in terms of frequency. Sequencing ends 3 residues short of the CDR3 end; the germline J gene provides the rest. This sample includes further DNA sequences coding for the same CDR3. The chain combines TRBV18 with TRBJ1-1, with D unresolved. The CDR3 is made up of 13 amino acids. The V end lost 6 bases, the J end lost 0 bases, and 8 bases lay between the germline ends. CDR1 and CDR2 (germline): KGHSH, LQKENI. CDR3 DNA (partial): TGTGCCAGCTCCCCAGGCCTGAACACTGAA. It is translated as CASSPGLNTE. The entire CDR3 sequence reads CASSPGLNTEAFF.

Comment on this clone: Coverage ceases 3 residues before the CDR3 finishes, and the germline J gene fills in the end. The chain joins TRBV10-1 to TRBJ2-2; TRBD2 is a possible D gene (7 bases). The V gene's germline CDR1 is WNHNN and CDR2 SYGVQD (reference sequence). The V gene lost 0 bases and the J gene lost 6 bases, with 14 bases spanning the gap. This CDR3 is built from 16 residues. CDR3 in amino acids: CASSESGGPTPGELFF. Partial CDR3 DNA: TGCGCCAGCAGTGAGTCGGGGGGGCCCACCCCCGGGGAG.

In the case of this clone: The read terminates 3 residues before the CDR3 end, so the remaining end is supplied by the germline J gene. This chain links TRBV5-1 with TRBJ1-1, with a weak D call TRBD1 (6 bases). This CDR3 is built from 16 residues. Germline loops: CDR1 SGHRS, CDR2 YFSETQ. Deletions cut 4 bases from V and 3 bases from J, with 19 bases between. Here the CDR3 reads CASSRGANTFYTEAFF. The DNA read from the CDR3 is TGCGCCAGCAGCCGGGGGGCGAACACCTTTTACACTGAA.